This TCR beta chain was sequenced for a study of shared clonotypes between healthy human individuals. Overall study findings and caveats: Few donors restricted represented genetic and exposure-history diversity. It was observed that about 5% of naive CD4 clonotypes were shared across a handful of donors.

Points on this clone: The antigen is unknown.

The CDR3 runs 15 residues. Unmatched junction bases numbered 7, after V lost 4 bases and J lost 6 bases. Germline CDR1 MNHEY, CDR2 SVGAGI. The run depth of the assay was deep. The method was immunoSEQ multiplex PCR; TCRdb's version includes in-frame clones alone and lacks a portion of them. The sample shows 800,000 or so clones, roughly 96% of them seen only once. Naive CD8 cells were CD45RO-negative, positively selected for CCR7, excluding terminally differentiated effector memory CD45RA+ cells. The donors were all Caucasian adults (living in Nashville, Tennessee). Input material: naive CD8+ T cells sorted from blood. This chain links TRBV6-5 with TRBJ2-7; TRBD2 matches 12 bases. The receptor was derived from a man aged 30-40 years in good health. The CDR3 sequence: CASSSPTGLAGEQYF. CDR3 DNA: TGTGCCAGCAGTTCACCGACGGGACTAGCGGGCGAGCAGTACTTC.